The entry below describes one TCR beta chain. Its target is unknown. The sample is drawn from a study of cytomegalovirus exposure and HLA in healthy donors. Study-wide context: Of the donors genotyped, several hundred in all, 65% to 90% fell in the Caucasian-associated ancestry cluster.

The PCR ran on 60 Vbeta and 13 Jbeta primers. Assay used: immunoSEQ multiplex PCR; TCRdb lists only in-frame clones, some missing. The data hold under 200,000 clones, with 75% to 80% observed a single time. General study points: In an earlier analysis, about 90% or about 30%: the productive usage of most TCR beta V segments. A later analysis reportedly found that, within productive TCRs, an Asian-associated ancestry cluster had fewer N-insertions than the mean observed across the roughly 610 donors. Later analysis identified 16,951 TCR beta sequences associated with HLA alleles, using a false discovery rate threshold of 0.05.

This TCR derives from a woman between 40 and 50 years old in good health and CMV-seronegative. Sequencing was done on a sample of PBMCs.

The CDR3: CASSPEGRGLYEQYF. The CDR3 bases are TGCGCCAGCAGCCCGGAGGGCAGGGGGCTCTACGAGCAGTACTTC. V and J are TRBV5-1 and TRBJ2-7; 8 bases match TRBD1. The CDR3 runs 15 residues. The trim removed 4 bases at V and 3 bases at J, leaving 9 bases unmatched. The germline V gene has CDR1 SGHRS and CDR2 YFSETQ.